The 27 T cell receptor beta chains reported below all come from one sample, sequenced in a study of blood T cell repertoires in COVID-19. The assay was immunoSEQ multiplex PCR, and TCRdb's table has in-frame clones only and misses some. The data hold hundreds of thousands of clones, with almost 90% observed a single time. Sequenced: PBMCs or T cells enriched from blood (not recorded which). These receptors were collected from a woman aged 45-65 years with acute COVID-19.

The chain combines TRBV27 with TRBJ1-5; TRBD1 agrees at 9 bases. With 5 bases clipped from V and 9 bases from J, the junction kept 8 bases outside the gene matches. CDR1 is MNHEY and CDR2 is SMNVEV in the germline V gene (reference sequence). The CDR3 length is 14 residues. CDR3 DNA sequence: TGTGCCAGCAGTCCCGGACAGGGGTCATCGCCCCAGCATTTT. This codes for CASSPGQGSSPQHF.

This chain links TRBV5-5 with TRBJ2-7; tentative D call: TRBD2 (6 bases). Trimming removed 7 bases at V and 4 bases at J, with 15 bases between. This CDR3 contains 13 residues. Germline-derived CDR1 and CDR2 are SGHKS and YYEKEE (reference sequence). The CDR3 DNA reads as TGTGCCAGCGGAGGGATGACTCCTTACGAGCAGTACTTC. This translates into CASGGMTPYEQYF.

The rearrangement uses TRBV7-2 and TRBJ2-2; TRBD2 might be the D (5 bases). Germline CDR1 and CDR2: SGHTA and FQGNSA. The CDR3 extends over 14 amino acids. V lost 8 bases and J lost 2, with 12 bases in between. The CDR3 protein is CASRHRLNTGELFF. In DNA form, the CDR3 reads TGTGCCAGCCGGCACAGACTAAACACCGGGGAGCTGTTTTTT.

This clone was picked up many times. The genes are TRBV20-1 and TRBJ2-1, with D perhaps matching TRBD2 (5 bases). From germline, CDR1 is DFQATT and CDR2 SNEGSKA (reference sequence). The CDR3 covers 14 residues. V lost 3 bases and J lost 4, with 13 bases in between. The CDR3 loop reads CSASRSTTYNEQFF. For the CDR3, the DNA is TGCAGTGCTAGTAGGTCGACTACTTACAATGAGCAGTTCTTC.

Regarding this clone: Additional DNA sequences in this sample encode the identical CDR3. The genes are TRBV3-1 (or the pseudogene TRBV3-2) and TRBJ1-2, with a weak D call TRBD1 (5 bases). The CDR3 has 12 amino acids. CDR1 is LGHDT, CDR2 YNNKEL, per germline (reference sequence). V lost 4 bases to trimming and J lost 8 bases, with 11 bases between them. CDR3 nucleotide sequence: TGTGCCAGCAGCCCCAGGGAGGGGGGCTACACCTTC. Protein product: CASSPREGGYTF.

The chain couples TRBV7-2 to TRBJ2-7, with D possibly matching TRBD2 (5 bases). CDR1 is SGHTA and CDR2 is FQGNSA in the germline V gene. V lost 6 bases and J lost 3, with 18 bases in between. The CDR3 contains 15 residues. The CDR3 protein is CASRWTSTGNYEQYF. The CDR3 nucleotides read TGTGCCAGCAGGTGGACTTCTACCGGGAACTACGAGCAGTACTTC.

V is TRBV11-2 and J is TRBJ1-1; 10 bases agree with TRBD1. The CDR3 has 16 residues. Germline CDR1 SGHAT, CDR2 FQNNGV. Trimming removed 4 bases from V and 6 bases from J; junction bases left unmatched: 11. CDR3 nucleotide sequence: TGTGCCAGCAGCTACCCACCCGGACAGGGGGAGGCTGAAGCTTTCTTT. This sequence encodes CASSYPPGQGEAEAFF.

The chain joins TRBV5-1 to TRBJ2-2, with 7 bases that match TRBD1. Germline V CDR1 and CDR2: SGHRS, YFSETQ. V shed 3 bases and J 2 bases; nucleotides not matched to a gene: 7. This CDR3 has 16 residues. The CDR3 protein is CASSSRDSFNTGELFF. The CDR3 nucleotides read TGCGCCAGCAGCTCCCGGGACAGCTTTAACACCGGGGAGCTGTTTTTT.

This chain connects TRBV6-2 or TRBV6-3 to TRBJ1-3; D unclear. Germline V CDR1 and CDR2: MNHEY, SVGEGT. The CDR3 is made up of 17 amino acids. V lost 0 bases and J 4 bases, leaving 16 bases between the germline ends. The CDR3 nucleotides read TGTGCCAGCAGTTACTCGTTCGGAGGGATGAGAGGAAACACCATATATTTT. This translates into CASSYSFGGMRGNTIYF.

This chain joins TRBV30 and TRBJ2-7; perhaps TRBD1 as D (5 bases). Looked up from germline, CDR1 is GTSNPN and CDR2 is SVGIG (reference sequence). The CDR3 spans 12 residues. Trimming left V 1 base short and J 9 bases short, with 13 bases between. The CDR3 DNA is TGTGCCTGGAGTGAAGGCGGACATGTGCAGTACTTC. Its protein is CAWSEGGHVQYF.

This clone was detected once. This chain links TRBV12-3 or TRBV12-4 with TRBJ2-7, with TRBD2 identical over 7 bases. V shed 4 bases, J shed 10 bases, and the junction held 10 bases outside the gene matches. The CDR3 totals 13 residues. The CDR3 DNA follows: TGTGCCAGCAGTTCCGGGACTACTAGGCGCCAGTACTTC. This codes for CASSSGTTRRQYF.

This chain connects TRBV4-1 to TRBJ1-5; no clear D. The V gene lost 1 base and the J gene lost 3 bases, with 10 bases spanning the gap. Germline CDR1 is MGHRA and CDR2 is YSYEKL. This CDR3 has 15 residues. The CDR3 bases are TGCGCCAGCAGCCAAGGGCACAGTCTCAATCAGCCCCAGCATTTT. As protein: CASSQGHSLNQPQHF.

The V and J genes are TRBV12-5 and TRBJ1-1, with 7 bases aligning to TRBD1. This CDR3 has 14 amino acids. The J segment lost 3 bases and the V segment lost 6 bases, leaving 7 bases of the junction unmatched. Germline CDR1 and CDR2: LGHNT and FRNRAP. CDR3: CASGLQGSYTEAFF. CDR3 DNA sequence: TGTGCTAGTGGGCTACAGGGGTCATACACTGAAGCTTTCTTT.

The chain recombines TRBV27 with TRBJ1-6; D is ambiguous. The CDR3 is 14 amino acids. Trimming took 3 bases from V and 4 from J, leaving 7 bases between them. The V gene's germline CDR1 is MNHEY and CDR2 SMNVEV (reference sequence). The CDR3 DNA is TGTGCCAGCAGTTTGGGGAGGTATAATTCACCCCTCCACTTT. Translating gives CASSLGRYNSPLHF.

This rearrangement joins TRBV24-1 to TRBJ1-2, with a tentative D call TRBD1 (5 bases). CDR3 length: 13 amino acids. The germline V gene has CDR1 KGHDR and CDR2 SFDVKD. The germline V and J ends were trimmed by 2 bases and 7 bases, with 10 bases remaining between them. CDR3 sequence: CATSDWQGLGYTF. In nucleotides, the CDR3 is TGTGCCACCAGTGATTGGCAGGGCCTTGGCTACACCTTC.

This chain joins TRBV9 and TRBJ1-5, with 8 bases aligning to TRBD1. The CDR3 runs 14 residues. V was pared by 2 bases and J by 7 bases, with 5 bases of the junction left unmatched. The germline V gene has CDR1 SGDLS and CDR2 YYNGEE. The CDR3 loop is CASSVGQGAQPQHF. The CDR3, as DNA: TGTGCCAGCAGCGTTGGACAGGGAGCCCAGCCCCAGCATTTT.

The chain recombines TRBV18 with TRBJ1-4; D gene ambiguous. V lost 0 bases and J lost 3, with 11 bases in between. CDR1 is KGHSH, CDR2 LQKENI, per germline. The CDR3 is 16 residues long. CDR3 DNA: TGTGCCAGCTCACCACCTCACCGAGGGCCTAATGAAAAACTGTTTTTT. Its protein product is CASSPPHRGPNEKLFF. The complete variable domain, with remaining parts taken from reference TRBV18 and TRBJ1-4, reads NAGVMQNPRHLVRRRGQEARLRCSPMKGHSHVYWYRQLPEEGLKFMVYLQKENIIDESGMPKERFSAEFPKEGPSILRIQQVVRGDSAAYFCASSPPHRGPNEKLFFGSGTQLSVL.

In this sample, this clone turned up a few times. The chain joins TRBV27 to TRBJ1-5; D is ambiguous. CDR1 and CDR2 from the germline V gene are MNHEY and SMNVEV (reference sequence). V lost 5 bases and J 7 bases, leaving 18 bases between the germline ends. The CDR3 runs 15 residues. CDR3 coding DNA: TGTGCCAGCAGTCTAGGGCCGCCGCGGGGACAGCCCCAGCATTTT. As protein: CASSLGPPRGQPQHF.

This rearrangement joins TRBV5-8 to TRBJ2-6, with 8 bases matching TRBD1. This CDR3 has 18 residues. CDR1 SGHTS and CDR2 YDEGEE come from the germline V gene. Trimming cost V 0 bases and J 0 bases; bases outside gene matches: 5. In DNA, the CDR3 is TGTGCCAGCAGCTTGGTACAGGGGGGTAGCTCTGGGGCCAACGTCCTGACTTTC. Protein: CASSLVQGGSSGANVLTF.

The chain combines TRBV15 with TRBJ1-2, with D hard to call. V dropped 0 bases and J dropped 6 bases, with 11 bases sitting between them. The CDR3 sequence is 14 residues long. Germline assignment: CDR1 LNHNV and CDR2 YYDKDF (reference sequence). The CDR3 here is CATSRDRFRDGYTF. CDR3 nucleotide sequence: TGTGCCACCAGCAGAGATCGGTTTCGGGATGGCTACACCTTC.

The chain links TRBV5-4 to TRBJ2-6; maybe TRBD1 (6 bases). Germline-derived CDR1 and CDR2 are SGHNT and YYREEE (reference sequence). Trimming stripped 4 bases from V and 2 bases from J, with 13 bases between. This CDR3 comprises 16 residues. CDR3 nucleotide sequence: TGTGCCAGCAGCCCTACAAACAGGGCTGGGGCCAACGTCCTGACTTTC. It is translated as CASSPTNRAGANVLTF.

The CDR3: CASSQGFPRNTEAFF. CDR3 in DNA: TGCGCCAGCAGCCAAGGGTTCCCCAGGAACACTGAAGCTTTCTTT. V is TRBV4-1 and J is TRBJ1-1; unclear D gene. The CDR3 totals 15 residues. Germline-derived CDR1 and CDR2 are MGHRA and YSYEKL. V was cut by 1 base and J by 1 base, with 10 bases left in between.

The chain links TRBV30 to TRBJ2-7; 11 positions match TRBD1. The CDR3 has 18 amino acids. CDR1 is GTSNPN, CDR2 SVGIG, per germline (reference sequence). V gave up 2 bases and J gave up 5 bases; unmatched junction bases: 17. The CDR3: CAWSSPGSGQGGKNEQYF. CDR3 DNA sequence: TGTGCCTGGAGTTCCCCAGGGTCGGGACAGGGGGGGAAAAACGAGCAGTACTTC.

This rearrangement joins TRBV27 to TRBJ2-3; 10 nucleotides align to TRBD2. After removal of 3 bases from V and 5 bases from J, the junction contained 11 bases not matched to a gene. CDR3 length: 17 amino acids. The germline gives CDR1 MNHEY, CDR2 SMNVEV (reference sequence). CDR3 in amino acids: CASSFQTLAGVRDTQYF. Written as DNA, the CDR3 is TGTGCCAGCAGTTTCCAGACCCTAGCGGGAGTACGAGATACGCAGTATTTT.

The rearrangement joins TRBV9 to TRBJ2-1; the match to TRBD2 covers 16 bases. The V gene's germline CDR1 is SGDLS and CDR2 YYNGEE. After removal of 3 bases from V and 2 bases from J, the junction contained 2 bases not matched to a gene. CDR3 length equals 17 residues. As DNA, the CDR3 is TGTGCCAGCAGCGAAGGGACTAGCGGGAGGGCCTACAATGAGCAGTTCTTC. This codes for CASSEGTSGRAYNEQFF.

This chain links TRBV4-2 with TRBJ2-3, with 12 bases identical to TRBD2. Per germline, CDR1 LGHNA and CDR2 YNFKEQ. The CDR3 runs to 18 residues. With V trimmed by 5 bases and J by 0 bases, 9 bases remained unmatched. The chain's CDR3 is CASSGTGTSGSSTDTQYF. The CDR3 DNA reads as TGTGCCAGCAGCGGAACCGGGACTAGCGGGTCTAGCACAGATACGCAGTATTTT.

The chain carries TRBV7-9 and TRBJ1-4; D is ambiguous. The germline V and J ends were trimmed by 8 bases and 0 bases, with 13 bases remaining between them. CDR1 and CDR2 from the germline V gene are SEHNR and FQNEAQ (reference sequence). The CDR3 is 15 amino acids. CDR3 amino acids: CASGPPGATNEKLFF. The DNA for the CDR3 is TGTGCCAGCGGGCCACCCGGGGCAACTAATGAAAAACTGTTTTTT.